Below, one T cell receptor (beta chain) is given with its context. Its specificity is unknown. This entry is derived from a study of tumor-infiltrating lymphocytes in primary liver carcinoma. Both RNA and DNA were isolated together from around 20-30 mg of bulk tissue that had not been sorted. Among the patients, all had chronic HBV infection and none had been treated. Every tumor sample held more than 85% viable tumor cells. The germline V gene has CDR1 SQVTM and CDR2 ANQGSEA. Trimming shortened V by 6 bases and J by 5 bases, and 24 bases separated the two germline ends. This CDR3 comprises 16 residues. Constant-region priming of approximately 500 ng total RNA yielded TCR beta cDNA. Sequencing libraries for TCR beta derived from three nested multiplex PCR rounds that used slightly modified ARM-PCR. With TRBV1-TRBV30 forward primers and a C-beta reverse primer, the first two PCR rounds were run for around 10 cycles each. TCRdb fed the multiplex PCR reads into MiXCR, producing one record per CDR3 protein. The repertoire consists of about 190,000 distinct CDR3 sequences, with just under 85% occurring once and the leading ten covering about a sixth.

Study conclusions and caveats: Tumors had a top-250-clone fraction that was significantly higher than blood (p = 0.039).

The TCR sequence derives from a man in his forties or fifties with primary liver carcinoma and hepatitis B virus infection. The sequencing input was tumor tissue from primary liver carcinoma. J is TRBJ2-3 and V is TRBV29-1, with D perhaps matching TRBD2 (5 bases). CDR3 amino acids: CSVAGLDGRNIDTQYF. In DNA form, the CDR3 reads TGCAGCGTCGCTGGACTGGACGGACGTAACATAGATACGCAGTATTTT.